This T cell receptor beta chain was identified in a study of cytomegalovirus exposure and HLA in healthy donors. Findings and limits, study-wide: Researchers reported that a few CMV-associated chains were confirmed in vitro as CMV antigen-specific.

The CDR3 has 15 residues. V was clipped by 3 bases and J by 0 bases; unmatched bases: 4. CDR1 SQVTM and CDR2 ANQGSEA come from the germline V gene. 13 Jbeta primers and 60 Vbeta primers were used for the PCR. Repertoires were generated with immunoSEQ multiplex PCR, while TCRdb's copy carries only in-frame clones and drops some. Here the sample spans hundreds of thousands of clones, roughly 90% being singletons. As for this clone: Its antigen is not identified.

The clonotype originates from a woman younger than 30 in good health and CMV-seronegative. The sample was PBMCs. V and J are TRBV29-1 and TRBJ2-2, with 7 bases matching TRBD1. The CDR3 bases are TGCAGCGTTGAGTGGCAGGGGGCGAACACCGGGGAGCTGTTTTTT. Protein product: CSVEWQGANTGELFF.